The clone carrying this T cell receptor (beta chain) has a single count. The antigen remains unidentified. Method: immunoSEQ multiplex PCR; TCRdb's copy keeps in-frame clones and lacks some. The sample yields just under 85,000 clones, around 85% seen once. This sample is part of a study of T cell responses to AZD1222 COVID-19 vaccine. Overall study results and limits: Seropositive at baseline were only a handful of AZD1222 recipients.

The CDR3 is made up of 15 amino acids. Per germline, CDR1 LNHDA and CDR2 SQIVND (reference sequence). The germline V and J ends were trimmed by 5 bases and 0 bases, with 11 bases remaining between them. J is TRBJ1-3 and V is TRBV19; no reliable D call. Sequencing was performed on peripheral blood, taken on day 0 of AZD1222 vaccination. The TCR comes from an adult in good health. For the CDR3, the DNA is TGTGCCAGTAGTGCCTCCGGGAACTCTGGAAACACCATATATTTT. It translates to CASSASGNSGNTIYF.